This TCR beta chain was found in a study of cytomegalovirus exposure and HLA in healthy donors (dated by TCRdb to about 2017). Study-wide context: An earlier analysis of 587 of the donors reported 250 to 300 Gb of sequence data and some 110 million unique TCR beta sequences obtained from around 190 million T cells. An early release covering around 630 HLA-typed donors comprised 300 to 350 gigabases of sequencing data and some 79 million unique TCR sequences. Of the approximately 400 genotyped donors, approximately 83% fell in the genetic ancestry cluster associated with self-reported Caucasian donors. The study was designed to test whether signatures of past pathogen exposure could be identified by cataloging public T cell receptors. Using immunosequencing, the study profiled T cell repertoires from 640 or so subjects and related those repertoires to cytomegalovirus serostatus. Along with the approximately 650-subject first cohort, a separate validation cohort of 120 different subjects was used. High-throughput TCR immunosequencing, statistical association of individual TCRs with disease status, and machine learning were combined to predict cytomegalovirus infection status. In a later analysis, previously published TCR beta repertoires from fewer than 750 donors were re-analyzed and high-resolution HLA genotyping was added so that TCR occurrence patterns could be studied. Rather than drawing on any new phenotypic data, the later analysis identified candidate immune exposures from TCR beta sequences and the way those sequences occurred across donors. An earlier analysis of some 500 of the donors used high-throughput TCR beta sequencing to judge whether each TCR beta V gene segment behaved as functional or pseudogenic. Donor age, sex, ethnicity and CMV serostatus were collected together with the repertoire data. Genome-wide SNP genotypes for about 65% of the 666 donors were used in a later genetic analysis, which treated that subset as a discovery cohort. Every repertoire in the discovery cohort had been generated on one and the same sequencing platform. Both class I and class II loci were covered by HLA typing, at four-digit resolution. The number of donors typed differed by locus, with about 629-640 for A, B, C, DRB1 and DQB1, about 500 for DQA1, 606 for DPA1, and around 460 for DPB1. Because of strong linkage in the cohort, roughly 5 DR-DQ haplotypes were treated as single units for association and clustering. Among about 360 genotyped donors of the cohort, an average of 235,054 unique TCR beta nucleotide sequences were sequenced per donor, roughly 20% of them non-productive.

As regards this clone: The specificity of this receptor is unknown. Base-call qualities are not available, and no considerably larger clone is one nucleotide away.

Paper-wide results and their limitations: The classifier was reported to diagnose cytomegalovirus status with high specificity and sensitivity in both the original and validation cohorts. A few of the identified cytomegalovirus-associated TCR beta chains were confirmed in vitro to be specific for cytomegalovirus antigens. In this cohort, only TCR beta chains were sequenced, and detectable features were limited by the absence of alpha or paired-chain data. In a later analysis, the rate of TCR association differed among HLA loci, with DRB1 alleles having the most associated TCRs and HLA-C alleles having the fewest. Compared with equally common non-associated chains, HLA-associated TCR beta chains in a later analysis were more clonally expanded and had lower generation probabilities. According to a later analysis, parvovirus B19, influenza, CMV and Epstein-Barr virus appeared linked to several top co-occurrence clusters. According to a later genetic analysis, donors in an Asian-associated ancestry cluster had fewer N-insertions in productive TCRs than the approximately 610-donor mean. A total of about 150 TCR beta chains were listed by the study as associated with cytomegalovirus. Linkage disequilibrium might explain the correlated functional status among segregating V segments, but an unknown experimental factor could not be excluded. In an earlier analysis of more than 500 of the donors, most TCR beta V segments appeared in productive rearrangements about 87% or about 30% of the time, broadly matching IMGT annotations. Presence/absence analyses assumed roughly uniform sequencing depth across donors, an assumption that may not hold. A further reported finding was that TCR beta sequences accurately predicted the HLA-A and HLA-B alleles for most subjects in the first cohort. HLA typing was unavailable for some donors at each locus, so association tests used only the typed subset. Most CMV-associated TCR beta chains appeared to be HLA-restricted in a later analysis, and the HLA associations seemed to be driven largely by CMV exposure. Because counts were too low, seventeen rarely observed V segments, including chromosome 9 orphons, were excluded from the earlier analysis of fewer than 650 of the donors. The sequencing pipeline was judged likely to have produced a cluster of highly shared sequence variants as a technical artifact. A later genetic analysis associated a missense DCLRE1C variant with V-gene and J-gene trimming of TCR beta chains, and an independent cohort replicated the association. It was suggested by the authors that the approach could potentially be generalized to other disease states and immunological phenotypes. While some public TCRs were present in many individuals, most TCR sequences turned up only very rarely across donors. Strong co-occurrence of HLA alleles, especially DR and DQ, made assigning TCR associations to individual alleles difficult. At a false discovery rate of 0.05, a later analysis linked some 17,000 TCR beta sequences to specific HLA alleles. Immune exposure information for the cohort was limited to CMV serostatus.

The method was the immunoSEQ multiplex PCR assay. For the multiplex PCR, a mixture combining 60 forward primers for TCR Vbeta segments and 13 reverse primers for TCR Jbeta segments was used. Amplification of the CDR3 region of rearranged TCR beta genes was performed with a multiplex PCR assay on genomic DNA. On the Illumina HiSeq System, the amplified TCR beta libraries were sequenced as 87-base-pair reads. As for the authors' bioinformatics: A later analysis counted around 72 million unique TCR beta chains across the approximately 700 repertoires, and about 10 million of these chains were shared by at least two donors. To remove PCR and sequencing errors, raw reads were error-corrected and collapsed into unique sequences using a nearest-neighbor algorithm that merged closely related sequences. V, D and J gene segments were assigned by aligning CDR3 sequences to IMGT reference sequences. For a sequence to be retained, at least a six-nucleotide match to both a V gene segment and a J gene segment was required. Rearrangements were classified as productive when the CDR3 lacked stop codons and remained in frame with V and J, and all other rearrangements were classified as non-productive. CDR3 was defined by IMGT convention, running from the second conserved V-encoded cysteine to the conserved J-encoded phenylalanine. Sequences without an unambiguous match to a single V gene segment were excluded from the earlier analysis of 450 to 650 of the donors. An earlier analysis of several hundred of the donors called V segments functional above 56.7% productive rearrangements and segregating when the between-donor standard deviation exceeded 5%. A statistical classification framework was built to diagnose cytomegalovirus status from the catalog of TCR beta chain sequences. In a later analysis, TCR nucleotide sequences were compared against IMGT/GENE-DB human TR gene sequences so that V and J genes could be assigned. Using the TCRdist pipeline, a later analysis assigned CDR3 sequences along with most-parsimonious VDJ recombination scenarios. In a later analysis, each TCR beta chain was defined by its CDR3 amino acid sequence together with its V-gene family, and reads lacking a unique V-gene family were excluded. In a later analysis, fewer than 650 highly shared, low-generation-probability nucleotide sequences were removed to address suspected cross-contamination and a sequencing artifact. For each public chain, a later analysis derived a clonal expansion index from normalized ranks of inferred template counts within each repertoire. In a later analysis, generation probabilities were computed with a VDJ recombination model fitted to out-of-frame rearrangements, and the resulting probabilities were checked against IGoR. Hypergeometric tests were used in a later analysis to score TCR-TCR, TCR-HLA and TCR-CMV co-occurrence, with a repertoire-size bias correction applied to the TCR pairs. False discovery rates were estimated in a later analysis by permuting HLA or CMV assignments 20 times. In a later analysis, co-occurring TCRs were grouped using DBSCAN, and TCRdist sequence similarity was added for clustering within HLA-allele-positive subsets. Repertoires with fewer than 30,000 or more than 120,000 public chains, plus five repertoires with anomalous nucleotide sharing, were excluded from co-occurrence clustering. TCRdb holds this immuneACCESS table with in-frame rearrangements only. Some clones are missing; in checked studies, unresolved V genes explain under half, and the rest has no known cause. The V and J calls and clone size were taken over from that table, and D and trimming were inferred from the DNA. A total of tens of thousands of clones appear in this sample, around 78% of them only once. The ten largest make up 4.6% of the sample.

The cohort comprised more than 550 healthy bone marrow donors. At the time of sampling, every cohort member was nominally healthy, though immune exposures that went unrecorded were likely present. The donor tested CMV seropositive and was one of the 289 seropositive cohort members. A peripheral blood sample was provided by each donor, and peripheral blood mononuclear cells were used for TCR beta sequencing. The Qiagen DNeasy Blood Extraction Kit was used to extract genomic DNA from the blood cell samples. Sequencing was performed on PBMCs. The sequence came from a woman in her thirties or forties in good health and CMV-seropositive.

DNA sequence: TGTGCCAGCAGCGAGAATCCCACTCTCCCGGGGGCCAACGTCCTGACTTTC. It translates as CASSENPTLPGANVLTF. The chain links TRBV2 with TRBJ2-6; no D gene can be assigned with confidence. V is shortened by 6 bases, J by 4 bases, and the region joining them spans 19 bases. Measured from the cysteine to the phenylalanine, the CDR3 is 17 residues long. Only the CDR3 DNA stays, 51 bases, in frame from base 1. From a lookup of the germline V gene, CDR1 and CDR2 are SNHLY and FYNNEI.